The present TCR beta chain was sequenced within a study of T cells after yellow fever vaccination (dated by TCRdb to between 2018 and 2021). Some background on the complete study: The SMART-Seq v4 Ultra Low Input RNA kit was used to prepare libraries from fractions with low cell numbers. Bulk TCR alpha and beta repertoires were sequenced longitudinally to track T-cell clones before and after primary and booster YFV17D yellow fever vaccination. Two healthy male donors, one aged 18 to 30 and one aged 30 to 40 years, made up the cohort. Bulk PBMC replicates and cell subsets were isolated from blood drawn at multiple timepoints before and after both primary and secondary immunization.

V was cut back by 2 bases and J by 0 bases, leaving a gap of 14 bases between them. From a lookup of the germline V gene, CDR1 and CDR2 are LGHNT and FRNRAP. From the cysteine through the phenylalanine, the CDR3 covers 18 amino acids. The retained sequence is limited to the CDR3, 54 bases, with the frame set at the first base. According to the study, the label for this sample's treatment or condition signals: live attenuated yellow fever vaccine strain. Two biological replicates of bulk PBMCs were collected at each blood-draw timepoint. PBMCs were isolated from peripheral blood using a standard Ficoll-Paque protocol. TriZol was used to extract RNA from bulk PBMCs, CD4 and CD8 fractions, and dextramer-positive and dextramer-negative fractions. This clonotype was seen a handful of times. The antigen it binds to is not known. No much larger clone exists at a distance of one base, and base qualities are not known.

TCR cDNA was made using 5'RACE template switching, a step that added a universal primer site and unique molecular identifiers. cDNA synthesis was primed from both the TCR alpha and TCR beta constant segments. Two PCR steps were used to amplify libraries, with sample barcodes and sequencing adapters being added in the second step. Sequencing of libraries was done on Illumina HiSeq 2500 (2x100 bp) or NovaSeq (2x150 bp). The authors' analysis ran thus. MIGEC handled demultiplexing of reads and collapsing into UMI consensus sequences, while MiXCR performed V(D)J alignment. Vaccine-responding clonotypes were identified with edgeR using replicate PBMC samples, with FDR below 0.01 and a log2 fold change above 5 up to day 15 being required. Each bulk clonotype received a CD4 or CD8 identity based on whether the sequenced CD4 or CD8 repertoire contained that clonotype at higher abundance. The public sequencing data were trimmed at Q25 with fastp and processed into clonotypes with MiXCR by TCRdb, which kept only in-frame beta chains. A single entry per CDR3 protein holds the most common genes and DNA from its merged rows. In this record, the V and J calls reflect TCRdb's handling and not the investigators' own analysis. The sample profile shows 610,000 or so distinct CDR3 sequences; 9% to 15% of them were found once. 15% of the sample is in the top ten clones.

Here is what the overall study found, with its caveats: After the booster, most of the clones that had expanded following primary vaccination were detected again (about 95% of CD4 and 80% to 90% of CD8), which suggests that memory was broadly maintained. A small share of clonotypes was detected in both CD4 and CD8 compartments, with the overlap likely arising from convergent recombination. Compared with the primary T-cell response, the secondary T-cell response was weaker but faster, peaking on day 5 rather than day 15. Only two donors were included in the study, so the extent to which the findings can be generalized is limited. Computational filtering was required because FACS-sorted repertoires could contain abundant contaminating clonotypes from the bulk population.

The input for sequencing was PBMCs, taken on the day of the yellow fever booster vaccination. This chain joins TRBV12-5 to TRBJ2-6; no D gene is confidently identified. This TCR was recovered from a man aged 25 to 40 who received the YFV17D yellow fever vaccine. CDR3 protein: CASGLQPSIGSGANVLTF. DNA sequence: TGTGCTAGTGGTTTGCAGCCGTCTATAGGCTCTGGGGCCAACGTCCTGACTTTC.